Sequencing of this TCR beta chain was carried out in a study of STAT5B mutations in CD4+ large granular lymphocyte leukemia. Study background: Healthy donors showed HLA-associated enrichment of the CDR3 'QG' motif.

This clone has only one observation. Its antigen is undetermined. Overall study findings and caveats: Patient CD4-sorted repertoires stayed more clonal than healthy ones after leukemic-clone removal. Top patient clones used TRBV06 genes more often: 8/27 versus 2/35 in controls.

The survey-level immunoSEQ assay was used. Produced via immunoSEQ multiplex PCR; TCRdb's table is partial and in-frame only. The sample lists about 32,000 clones, 85% seen once, with roughly 4.3% in the top ten. The CDR3 length is 15 residues. V lost 1 base, J lost 5 bases, and 6 bases stayed unmatched. Germline CDR1 KGHSH, CDR2 LQKENI. This chain joins TRBV18 and TRBJ2-7; 9 bases match TRBD2. The receptor comes from a human donor in good health. Source material: CD4+ T cells from blood buffy coats. The CDR3 loop is CASSPQEVAGDEQYF. DNA of the CDR3: TGTGCCAGCTCACCACAAGAGGTAGCGGGAGACGAGCAGTACTTC. The full variable domain, its missing parts supplied by reference TRBV18 and TRBJ2-7, is NAGVMQNPRHLVRRRGQEARLRCSPMKGHSHVYWYRQLPEEGLKFMVYLQKENIIDESGMPKERFSAEFPKEGPSILRIQQVVRGDSAAYFCASSPQEVAGDEQYFGPGTRLTVT.